This T cell receptor (beta chain) is from a study of cytomegalovirus exposure and HLA in healthy donors. This clone was counted between two and nine times. What it binds is not known. Every donor was a healthy person donating bone marrow. Germline V lookup: CDR1 ENHRY, CDR2 SYGVKD. This CDR3 has 12 residues. Trimming stripped 3 bases from V and 5 bases from J, with 5 bases between. Use of 60 Vbeta and 13 Jbeta primers characterized the PCR. Assay: immunoSEQ multiplex PCR; the TCRdb copy retains only in-frame clones and omits some. The sample has almost 200,000 clones, 79% seen once; the top ten hold around 4.8%. Study observations and caveats: Across donors, presence/absence analyses took sequencing depth to be roughly uniform.

The origin of this receptor is a woman younger than 45 in good health and CMV-seropositive. The chain has TRBV10-3 and TRBJ1-5; unclear D gene. The sample was PBMCs. The CDR3 bases are TGTGCCATCAGTGAACTACATCAGCCCCAGCATTTT. It yields the protein CAISELHQPQHF.